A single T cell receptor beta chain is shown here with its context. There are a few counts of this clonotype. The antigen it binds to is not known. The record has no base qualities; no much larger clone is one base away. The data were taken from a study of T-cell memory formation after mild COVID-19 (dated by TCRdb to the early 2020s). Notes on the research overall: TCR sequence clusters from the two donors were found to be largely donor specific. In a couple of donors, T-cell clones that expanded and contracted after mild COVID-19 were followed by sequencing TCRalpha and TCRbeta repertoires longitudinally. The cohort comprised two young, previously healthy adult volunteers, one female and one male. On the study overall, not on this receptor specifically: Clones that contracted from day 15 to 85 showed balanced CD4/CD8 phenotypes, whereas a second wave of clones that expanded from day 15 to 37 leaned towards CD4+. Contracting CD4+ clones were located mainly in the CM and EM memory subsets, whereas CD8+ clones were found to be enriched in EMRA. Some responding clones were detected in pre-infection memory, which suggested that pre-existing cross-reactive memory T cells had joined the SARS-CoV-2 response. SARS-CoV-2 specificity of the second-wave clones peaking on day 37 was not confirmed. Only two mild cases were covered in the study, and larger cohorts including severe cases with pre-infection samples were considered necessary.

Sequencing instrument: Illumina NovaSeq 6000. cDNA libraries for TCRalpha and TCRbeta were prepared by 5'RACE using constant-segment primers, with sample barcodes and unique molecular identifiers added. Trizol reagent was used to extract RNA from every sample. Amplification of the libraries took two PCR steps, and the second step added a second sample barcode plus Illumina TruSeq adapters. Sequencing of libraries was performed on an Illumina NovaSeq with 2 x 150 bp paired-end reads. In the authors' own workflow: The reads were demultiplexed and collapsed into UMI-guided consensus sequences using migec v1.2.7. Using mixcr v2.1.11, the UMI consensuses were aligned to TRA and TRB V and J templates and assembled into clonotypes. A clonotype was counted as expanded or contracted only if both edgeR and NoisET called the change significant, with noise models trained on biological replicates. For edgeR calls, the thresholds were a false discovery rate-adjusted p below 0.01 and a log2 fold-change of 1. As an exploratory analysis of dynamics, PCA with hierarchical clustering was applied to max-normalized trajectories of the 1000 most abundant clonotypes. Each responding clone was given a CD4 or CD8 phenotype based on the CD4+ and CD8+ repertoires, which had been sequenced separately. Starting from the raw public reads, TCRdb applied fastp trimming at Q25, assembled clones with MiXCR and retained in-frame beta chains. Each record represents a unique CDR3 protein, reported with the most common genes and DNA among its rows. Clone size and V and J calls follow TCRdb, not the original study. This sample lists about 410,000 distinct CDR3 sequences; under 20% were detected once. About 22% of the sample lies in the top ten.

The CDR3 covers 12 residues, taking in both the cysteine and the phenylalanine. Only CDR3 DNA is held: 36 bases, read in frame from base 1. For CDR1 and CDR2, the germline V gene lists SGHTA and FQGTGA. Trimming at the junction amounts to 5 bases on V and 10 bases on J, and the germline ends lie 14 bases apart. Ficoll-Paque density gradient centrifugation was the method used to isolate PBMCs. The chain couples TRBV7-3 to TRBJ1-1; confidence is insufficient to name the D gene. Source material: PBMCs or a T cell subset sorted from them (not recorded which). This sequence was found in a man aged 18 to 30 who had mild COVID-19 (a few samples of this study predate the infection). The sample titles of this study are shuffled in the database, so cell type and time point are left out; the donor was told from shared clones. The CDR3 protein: CASSPRGGVAFF. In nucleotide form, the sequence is TGTGCCAGCAGCCCCCGCGGCGGCGTAGCTTTCTTT.